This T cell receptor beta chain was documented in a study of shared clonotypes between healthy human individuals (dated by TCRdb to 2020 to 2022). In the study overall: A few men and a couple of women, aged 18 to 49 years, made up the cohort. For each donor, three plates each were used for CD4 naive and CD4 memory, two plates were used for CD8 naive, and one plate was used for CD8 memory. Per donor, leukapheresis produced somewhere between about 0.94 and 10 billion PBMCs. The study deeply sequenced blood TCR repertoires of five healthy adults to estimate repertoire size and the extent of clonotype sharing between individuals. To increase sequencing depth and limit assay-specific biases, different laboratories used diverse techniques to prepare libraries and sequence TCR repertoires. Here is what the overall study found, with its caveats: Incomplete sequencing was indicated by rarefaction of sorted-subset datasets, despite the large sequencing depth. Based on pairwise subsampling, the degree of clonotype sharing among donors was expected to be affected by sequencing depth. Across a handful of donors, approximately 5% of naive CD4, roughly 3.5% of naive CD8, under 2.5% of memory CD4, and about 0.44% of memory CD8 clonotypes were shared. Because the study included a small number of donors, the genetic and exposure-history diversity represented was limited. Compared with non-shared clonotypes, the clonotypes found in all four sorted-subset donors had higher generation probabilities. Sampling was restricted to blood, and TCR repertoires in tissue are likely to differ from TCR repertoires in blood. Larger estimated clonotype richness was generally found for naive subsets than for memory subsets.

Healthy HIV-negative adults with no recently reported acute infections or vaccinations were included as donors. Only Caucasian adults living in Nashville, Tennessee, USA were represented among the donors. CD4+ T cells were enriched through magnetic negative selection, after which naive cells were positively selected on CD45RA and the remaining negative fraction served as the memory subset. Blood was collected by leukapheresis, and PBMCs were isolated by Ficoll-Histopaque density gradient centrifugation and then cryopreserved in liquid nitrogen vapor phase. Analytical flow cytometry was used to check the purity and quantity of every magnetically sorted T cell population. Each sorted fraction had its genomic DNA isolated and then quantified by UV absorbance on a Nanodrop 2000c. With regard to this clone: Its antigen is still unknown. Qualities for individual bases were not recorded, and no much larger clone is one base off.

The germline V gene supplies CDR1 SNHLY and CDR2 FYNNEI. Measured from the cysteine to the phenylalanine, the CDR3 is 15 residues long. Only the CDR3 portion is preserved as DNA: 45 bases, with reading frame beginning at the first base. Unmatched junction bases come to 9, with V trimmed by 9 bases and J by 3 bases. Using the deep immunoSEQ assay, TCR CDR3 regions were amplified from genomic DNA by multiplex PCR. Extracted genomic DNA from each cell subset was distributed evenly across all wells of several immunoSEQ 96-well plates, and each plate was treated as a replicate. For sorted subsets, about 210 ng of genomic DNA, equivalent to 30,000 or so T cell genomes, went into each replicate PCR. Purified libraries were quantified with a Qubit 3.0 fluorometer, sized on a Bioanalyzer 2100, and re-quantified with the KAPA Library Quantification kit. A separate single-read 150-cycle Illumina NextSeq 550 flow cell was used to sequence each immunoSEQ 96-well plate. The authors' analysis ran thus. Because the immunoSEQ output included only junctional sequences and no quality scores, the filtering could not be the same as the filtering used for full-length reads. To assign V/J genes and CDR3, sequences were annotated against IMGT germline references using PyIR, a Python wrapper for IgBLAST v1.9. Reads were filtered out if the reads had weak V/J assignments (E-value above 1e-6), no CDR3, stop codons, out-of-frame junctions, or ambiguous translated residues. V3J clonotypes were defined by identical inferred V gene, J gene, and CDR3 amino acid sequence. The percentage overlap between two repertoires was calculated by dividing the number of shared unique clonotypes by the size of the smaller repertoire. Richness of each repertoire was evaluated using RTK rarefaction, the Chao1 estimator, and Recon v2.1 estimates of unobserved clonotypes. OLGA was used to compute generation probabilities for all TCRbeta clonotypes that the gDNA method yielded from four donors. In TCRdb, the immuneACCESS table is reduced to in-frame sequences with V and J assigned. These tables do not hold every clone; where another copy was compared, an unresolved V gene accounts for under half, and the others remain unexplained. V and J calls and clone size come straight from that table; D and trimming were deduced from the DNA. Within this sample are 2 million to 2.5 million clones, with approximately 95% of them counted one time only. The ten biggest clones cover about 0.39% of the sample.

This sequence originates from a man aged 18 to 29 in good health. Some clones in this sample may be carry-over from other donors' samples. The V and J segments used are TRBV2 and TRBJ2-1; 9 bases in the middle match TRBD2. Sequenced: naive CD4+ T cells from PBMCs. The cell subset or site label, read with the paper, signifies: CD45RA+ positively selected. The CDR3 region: CARGAGTSSYNEQFF. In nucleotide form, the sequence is TGTGCCAGGGGGGCCGGGACTAGCAGCTACAATGAGCAGTTCTTC.